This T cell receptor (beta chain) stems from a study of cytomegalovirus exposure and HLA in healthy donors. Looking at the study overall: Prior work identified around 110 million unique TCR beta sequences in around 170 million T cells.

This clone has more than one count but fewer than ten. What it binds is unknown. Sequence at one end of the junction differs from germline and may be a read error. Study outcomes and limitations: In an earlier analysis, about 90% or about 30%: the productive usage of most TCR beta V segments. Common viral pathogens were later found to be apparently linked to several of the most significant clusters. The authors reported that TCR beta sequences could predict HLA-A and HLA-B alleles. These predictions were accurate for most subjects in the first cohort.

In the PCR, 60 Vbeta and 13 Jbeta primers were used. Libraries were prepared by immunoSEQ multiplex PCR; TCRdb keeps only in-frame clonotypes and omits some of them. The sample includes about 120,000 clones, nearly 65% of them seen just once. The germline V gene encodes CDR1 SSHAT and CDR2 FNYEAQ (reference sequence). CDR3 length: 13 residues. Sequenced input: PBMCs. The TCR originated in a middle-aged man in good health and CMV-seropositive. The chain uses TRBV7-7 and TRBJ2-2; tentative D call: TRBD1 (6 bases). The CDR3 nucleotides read TGTGCTAGCAGCACAGGGAGAACCGGGGAGCTGTTTTTT. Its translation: CASSTGRTGELFF.